Here is one T cell receptor beta chain with its context. Its antigen is currently unknown. Next came a second PCR, run for about 7 to 12 cycles, which used a sample-barcoded 5' primer along with a J-beta primer mix. The template-switch adaptor was a 5' adaptor with 12 random nucleotides. It tagged each cDNA molecule. TCRdb redid the calling of the 5' RACE reads with MiXCR, one entry per CDR3 protein. The sample contains hundreds of thousands of distinct CDR3 sequences, just over 55% of which appear only once. Trimming left V 7 bases short and J 4 bases short, with 8 bases between. Germline CDR1 and CDR2: SQVTM and ANQGSEA. This CDR3 is 11 amino acids long. The sample belongs to a study of blood T cells in healthy people across ages. Study results and caveats: Long-lived donors exceeded aged donors in naive CD4+ cells and diversity. TCR beta diversity was tightly associated with the proportion of naive T cells. Diversity estimates from one million T cells were considered underestimates.

The chain employs TRBV29-1 and TRBJ2-1, with D unresolved. The source of this sequence is a middle-aged man in good health. The sample consisted of blood. In DNA, the CDR3 is TGCAGCGGTGACGGGTACAATGAGCAGTTCTTC. Translation: CSGDGYNEQFF.